These T cell receptor beta chains were read from a single sample in a study of technical replicates of blood from several donors. Libraries were prepared by immunoSEQ multiplex PCR; TCRdb keeps only in-frame clonotypes and omits some of them. Counted here are 60,000 to 90,000 clones, 97% occurring once; the ten biggest clones make up 0.18%. The sequenced sample was T cells isolated from PBMCs. These receptor sequences come from a human donor in good health. Both conserved end residues are part of each CDR3. Each record gives: V gene, D gene, J gene, clone size, CDR3 DNA, CDR3 protein. A D gene is named only where the DNA matches it firmly. The size of a clone is reported for some rows only, either as once, few or many, or as a class for expanded clones.

TRBV6-4	TRBD2	TRBJ2-3	.	TGTGCCAGCAGTGACTCCGGGGGGGCCACAGATACGCAGTATTTT	CASSDSGGATDTQYF
TRBV4-1	.	TRBJ2-7	once	TGCGCCAGCAGCCAAGTGGTTGCGTATTCCTACGAGCAGTACTTC	CASSQVVAYSYEQYF
TRBV7-9	.	TRBJ1-4	.	TGTGCCAGCAGCCTCGACGGGGTTAATGAAAAACTGTTTTTT	CASSLDGVNEKLFF
TRBV6-6	.	TRBJ1-2	.	TGTGCCAGCAGTTACTCGACAGTCCTAGGCTACACCTTC	CASSYSTVLGYTF
TRBV5-1	.	TRBJ1-5	.	TGCGCCAGCAGACAGGACAGCAATCAGCCCCAGCATTTT	CASRQDSNQPQHF
TRBV4-1	.	TRBJ2-3	once	TGCGCCAGCAGCCAAGAGGCCGTCCCAGATACGCAGTATTTT	CASSQEAVPDTQYF
TRBV7-9	.	TRBJ2-7	.	TGTGCCAGCAGCTTAAAGAAAGGAGGGCCGTACTACGAGCAGTACTTC	CASSLKKGGPYYEQYF
TRBV7-9	TRBD1	TRBJ2-7	few	TGTGCCAGCAGCCCAGGACAGGGGGTGTACGAGCAGTACTTC	CASSPGQGVYEQYF
TRBV4-1	TRBD2	TRBJ2-3	once	TGCGCCAGCAGCCAAGGAGGGCTAGCGGGGGGTGTAGCAGATACGCAGTATTTT	CASSQGGLAGGVADTQYF
TRBV30	.	TRBJ1-6	.	TGTGCCTGGCTTAAGATCTTACCCCGGGGAAATTCACCCCTCCACTTT	CAWLKILPRGNSPLHF
TRBV28	TRBD1	TRBJ2-3	.	TGTGCCAGCAGCACCGGACAGGGGGCGGTTACAGATACGCAGTATTTT	CASSTGQGAVTDTQYF
TRBV6-5	.	TRBJ1-6	few	TGTGCCAGCAGCCCCCAGGGATCACCCCTCCACTTT	CASSPQGSPLHF
TRBV6-1	.	TRBJ2-7	.	TGTGCCAGCAGTGAATGGTGGGTTGCAGGGGAGGGCTCCTACGAGCAGTACTTC	CASSEWWVAGEGSYEQYF
TRBV5-4	.	TRBJ2-7	.	TGTGCCAGCAGCTTGGACGATCAGGGAGGAATTTCCGAGCAGTACTTC	CASSLDDQGGISEQYF
TRBV6-6	.	TRBJ1-2	.	TGTGCCAGCAGTCATCCGACACGCGGCTACACCTTC	CASSHPTRGYTF
TRBV28	.	TRBJ1-5	once	TGTGCCAGCAGCGCCCCAGGGGGCAATCAGCCCCAGCATTTT	CASSAPGGNQPQHF
TRBV6-1	.	TRBJ2-5	.	TGTGCCAGCAGTGAAACAGGAGGGGATTGGGAGACCCAGTACTTC	CASSETGGDWETQYF
TRBV27	.	TRBJ2-2	.	TGTGCCAGCAGAGAGACGAACCCCCCCCTCGGACAGTGGTACACCGGGGAGCTGTTTTTT	CASRETNPPLGQWYTGELFF
TRBV6-5	.	TRBJ2-3	few	TGTGCCAGCAGTTACTCGGGGGGACGCCGAGCAGATACGCAGTATTTT	CASSYSGGRRADTQYF
TRBV19	TRBD1	TRBJ2-7	.	TGTGCCAGTAGTATCCTGGACAGGAGAGGTAACGAGCAGTACTTC	CASSILDRRGNEQYF